Shown below are 23 T cell receptor beta chains from a single sample sequenced in a study of blood T cell repertoires in COVID-19. Profiled with immunoSEQ multiplex PCR; TCRdb holds only in-frame clones, not every one. The sample has 55,000 to 70,000 clones; roughly 92% are singletons. Sample: peripheral blood. The source is a human donor in a cohort sampled during active COVID-19.

The count of this clone is one. The V gene is TRBV4-3, the J gene TRBJ2-3; 13 nucleotides match TRBD2. V lost 4 bases to trimming and J lost 4 bases; unmatched junction nucleotides: 11. The CDR3 consists of 18 residues. Germline CDR1 is LGHNA and CDR2 is YSLEER. The CDR3 DNA is TGCGCCAGCAGCCCAGGGGGACTAGCGGGAAGAAACCCAGATACGCAGTATTTT. Protein product: CASSPGGLAGRNPDTQYF.

The chain has TRBV10-3 and TRBJ1-1; 10 bases match TRBD1. V was clipped by 10 bases and J by 5 bases; unmatched bases: 7. The CDR3 runs 13 residues. CDR1 and CDR2 (germline): ENHRY, SYGVKD. CDR3 DNA sequence: TGTGCCACAGAGGACAGGGGGTATACTGAAGCTTTCTTT. Amino acid sequence: CATEDRGYTEAFF.

The chain recombines TRBV4-2 with TRBJ2-1, with D perhaps TRBD2 (5 bases). The CDR3 consists of 10 residues. The V gene lost 6 bases and the J gene lost 14 bases, with 11 bases spanning the gap. Germline V gene sequence: CDR1 LGHNA, CDR2 YNFKEQ. The CDR3: CASRGLLEFF. CDR3 sequence (DNA): TGTGCCAGCAGAGGGCTACTAGAGTTCTTC.

This chain uses TRBV12-3 or TRBV12-4 with TRBJ2-3; D unresolved. The CDR3 length is 12 residues. Trimming left V 2 bases short and J 6 bases short, with 6 bases between. The DNA of the CDR3 is TGTGCCAGCAGTTTAACGCGGGATACGCAGTATTTT. Translated: CASSLTRDTQYF.

The V and J genes are TRBV10-3 and TRBJ2-7; D remains ambiguous. Trimming took off 2 bases at V and 7 bases at J, with 6 bases between the two ends. The CDR3 length is 11 residues. Germline V gives CDR1 ENHRY, CDR2 SYGVKD. CDR3 coding DNA: TGTGCCATCAGTGAGACCAGGGAGCAGTACTTC. Protein sequence: CAISETREQYF.

This chain links TRBV28 with TRBJ2-2, with D possibly being TRBD1 (5 bases). Trimming removed 2 bases from V and 5 bases from J, with 9 bases in between. The CDR3 has 14 amino acids. Germline V gene data show CDR1 as MDHEN and CDR2 as SYDVKM. CDR3 protein: CASSLKGRTGELFF. The CDR3 coding sequence is TGTGCCAGCAGTTTAAAGGGGCGGACCGGGGAGCTGTTTTTT.

The rearrangement joins TRBV3-1 (or the pseudogene TRBV3-2) to TRBJ2-7, with TRBD2 matching over 8 bases. This CDR3 is built from 13 residues. CDR1 is LGHDT and CDR2 is YNNKEL in the germline V gene (reference sequence). V shed 3 bases, J shed 12 bases, and the junction held 10 bases outside the gene matches. The CDR3 region is CASSHGLADEGYF. In nucleotides, the CDR3 is TGTGCCAGCAGCCATGGACTAGCCGATGAAGGGTACTTC.

The gene calls are TRBV12-5 and TRBJ1-1; D call uncertain. The CDR3 runs to 15 residues. The ends were cut back, 6 bases at V and 2 bases at J, with 16 bases in the middle. CDR1 LGHNT and CDR2 FRNRAP come from the germline V gene. CDR3 sequence: CASGGNPGINTEAFF. The CDR3, as DNA: TGTGCTAGTGGGGGGAACCCGGGGATCAACACTGAAGCTTTCTTT.

This clone has only one observation. The rearrangement joins TRBV27 to TRBJ2-7; TRBD2 agrees at 7 bases. The CDR3 covers 10 residues. Trimming at V came to 10 bases and at J to 5 bases, leaving 2 bases not matched to a gene. Germline V lookup: CDR1 MNHEY, CDR2 SMNVEV (reference sequence). In DNA, the CDR3 is TGTGCCATTGGGAGGGACGAGCAGTACTTC. As protein: CAIGRDEQYF.

The J gene is TRBJ2-3, the V gene TRBV18; a weak D match, TRBD1 (5 bases). V shed 2 bases and J shed 1 base, with 7 bases lying between them. The germline CDR1 and CDR2 sequences are KGHSH and LQKENI. The CDR3 extends over 14 amino acids. CDR3 DNA: TGTGCCAGCTCACCAGTCAGGGGCACAGATACGCAGTATTTT. Translating gives CASSPVRGTDTQYF.

V gene TRBV19 combines with J gene TRBJ2-2; 10 bases line up with TRBD2. The V segment lost 4 bases and the J segment 3 bases; nucleotides outside the gene matches: 5. The CDR3 has 16 residues. Germline assignment: CDR1 LNHDA and CDR2 SQIVND (reference sequence). The CDR3 DNA is TGTGCCAGTAGTACAGGGACTAGCGTGTACACCGGGGAGCTGTTTTTT. This codes for CASSTGTSVYTGELFF.

This sequence joins TRBV5-6 and TRBJ2-7; 8 positions agree with TRBD2. The CDR3 spans 16 residues. With V trimmed by 2 bases and J by 7 bases, 14 bases remained unmatched. CDR1 is SGHDT and CDR2 is YYEEEE in the germline V gene. The chain's CDR3 is CASSFEPGLGGFEQYF. CDR3 nucleotides: TGTGCCAGCAGCTTTGAACCGGGACTAGGGGGGTTTGAGCAGTACTTC. Full variable domain (missing parts from reference TRBV5-6 and TRBJ2-7): DAGVTQSPTHLIKTRGQQVTLRCSPKSGHDTVSWYQQALGQGPQFIFQYYEEEERQRGNFPDRFSGHQFPNYSSELNVNALLLGDSALYLCASSFEPGLGGFEQYFGPGTRLTVT.

The genes are TRBV4-1 and TRBJ1-2; 9 bases match TRBD1. J gave up 7 bases and V 3 bases, and 6 bases lay outside the gene matches. Per germline, CDR1 MGHRA and CDR2 YSYEKL. The length of the CDR3 is 14 residues. For the CDR3, the DNA is TGCGCCAGCAGCCACCGAGACAGGGGGTTTGGCTACACCTTC. It is translated as CASSHRDRGFGYTF.

The chain is built from TRBV4-3 and TRBJ2-7; 7 bases are a match to TRBD2. V shed 2 bases and J 5 bases; nucleotides not matched to a gene: 6. This CDR3 has 14 amino acids. Germline V gene data show CDR1 as LGHNA and CDR2 as YSLEER. DNA of the CDR3: TGCGCCAGCAGCCAATTGGGCGGGAGCAACGAGCAGTACTTC. This sequence encodes CASSQLGGSNEQYF.

CDR3 sequence reads: CATSDGGYEQYF. The CDR3 nucleotides read TGTGCCACCAGTGATGGAGGCTACGAGCAGTACTTC. This chain connects TRBV24-1 to TRBJ2-7; a possible D gene is TRBD2 (5 bases). V lost 3 bases and J lost 3, with 5 bases in between. CDR3 length equals 12 residues. Germline V lookup: CDR1 KGHDR, CDR2 SFDVKD.

The V gene is TRBV10-2, the J gene TRBJ2-7, with TRBD1 identical over 12 bases. CDR1 WSHSY and CDR2 SAAADI come from the germline V gene. CDR3 size: 14 residues. Trimming cost V 5 bases and J 5 bases; bases outside gene matches: 4. The CDR3 DNA sequence: TGCGCCAGCAGTCTGGGACAGGGGGCAAACGAGCAGTACTTC. Translated: CASSLGQGANEQYF.

The CDR3 DNA follows: TGTGCCAGCTCTCGGGACACGGAAAACTTGGGGCAGTTCTTC. As protein: CASSRDTENLGQFF. The rearrangement uses TRBV18 and TRBJ2-1, with D maybe TRBD1 (6 bases). Deletions cut 6 bases from V and 12 bases from J, with 21 bases between. This CDR3 region has 14 residues. Germline CDR1 reads KGHSH; CDR2 reads LQKENI.

This chain joins TRBV20-1 and TRBJ1-2; weak D call: TRBD1 (6 bases). This CDR3 is built from 10 residues. The V and J ends lost 5 bases and 6 bases respectively, with 7 bases between them. The V gene's germline CDR1 is DFQATT and CDR2 SNEGSKA (reference sequence). The CDR3 DNA sequence: TGCAGTGCTCACAGGGATGGCTACACCTTC. Protein: CSAHRDGYTF.

This clone was detected a few times. The chain has TRBV6-5 and TRBJ2-3, with 7 bases identical to TRBD2. The J segment lost 6 bases and the V segment lost 7 bases, leaving 4 bases of the junction unmatched. CDR1 and CDR2 (germline): MNHEY, SVGAGI. The CDR3 covers 12 residues. CDR3 coding DNA: TGTGCCAGCATGGGAGGGGTGGATACGCAGTATTTT. Translation gives CASMGGVDTQYF.

The CDR3 DNA reads TGTGCCACCAGCCAGACAGGGTGGGATGGCTACACCTTC. Translating gives CATSQTGWDGYTF. V gene TRBV24-1 combines with J gene TRBJ1-2, with 7 bases aligning to TRBD1. Looked up from germline, CDR1 is KGHDR and CDR2 is SFDVKD. The junction had 7 bases not matched to a gene; V was cut back by 7 bases and J by 6 bases. The length of the CDR3 is 13 residues.

This chain uses TRBV4-1 with TRBJ1-1, with 8 bases lining up with TRBD1. Germline-derived CDR1 and CDR2 are MGHRA and YSYEKL. This CDR3 has 17 residues. V lost 3 bases, J lost 5 bases, and 14 bases stayed unmatched. The CDR3, as DNA: TGCGCCAGCAGCCAGACGACAGGGGAGCAGGGGGGGACTGAAGCTTTCTTT. Translating it yields CASSQTTGEQGGTEAFF.

This clone was observed once. The V gene is TRBV7-2, the J gene TRBJ1-5, with D unclear. Germline-derived CDR1 and CDR2 are SGHTA and FQGNSA. The CDR3 extends over 14 amino acids. The V end was cut by 3 bases, the J end by 4 bases, with 10 bases between. CDR3 sequence (DNA): TGTGCCAGCAGCTTCTCAGGCATTAATCAGCCCCAGCATTTT. It encodes CASSFSGINQPQHF.

J is TRBJ1-6 and V is TRBV10-3; 7 bases are shared with TRBD1. With 6 bases clipped from V and 7 bases from J, the junction kept 3 bases outside the gene matches. The germline CDR1 and CDR2 sequences are ENHRY and SYGVKD. The CDR3 runs to 13 residues. The CDR3 reads CAIRGTENSPLHF. In DNA form, the CDR3 reads TGTGCCATCAGGGGGACAGAGAATTCACCCCTCCACTTT.